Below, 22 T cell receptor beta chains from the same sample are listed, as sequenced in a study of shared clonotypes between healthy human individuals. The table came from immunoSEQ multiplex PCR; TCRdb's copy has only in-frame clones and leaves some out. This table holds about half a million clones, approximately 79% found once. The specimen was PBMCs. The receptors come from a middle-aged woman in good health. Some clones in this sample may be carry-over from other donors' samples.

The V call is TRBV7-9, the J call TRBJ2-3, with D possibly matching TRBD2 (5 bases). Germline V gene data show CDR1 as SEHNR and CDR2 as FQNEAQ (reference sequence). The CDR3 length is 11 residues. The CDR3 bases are TGTGCAAGCGGTAACACAGATACGCAGTATTTT. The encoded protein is CASGNTDTQYF.

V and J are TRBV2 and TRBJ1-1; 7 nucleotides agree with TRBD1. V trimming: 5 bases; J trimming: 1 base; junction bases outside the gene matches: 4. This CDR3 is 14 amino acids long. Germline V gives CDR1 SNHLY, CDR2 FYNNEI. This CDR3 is CASSFDRANTEAFF. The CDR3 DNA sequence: TGTGCCAGCAGTTTTGACAGGGCGAACACTGAAGCTTTCTTT.

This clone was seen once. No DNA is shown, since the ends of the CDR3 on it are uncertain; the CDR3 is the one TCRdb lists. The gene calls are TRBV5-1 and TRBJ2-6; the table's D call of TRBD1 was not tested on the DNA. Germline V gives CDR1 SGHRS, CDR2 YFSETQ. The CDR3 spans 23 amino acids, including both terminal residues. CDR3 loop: CASSLGVGRGSGANVLTFGVLTF.

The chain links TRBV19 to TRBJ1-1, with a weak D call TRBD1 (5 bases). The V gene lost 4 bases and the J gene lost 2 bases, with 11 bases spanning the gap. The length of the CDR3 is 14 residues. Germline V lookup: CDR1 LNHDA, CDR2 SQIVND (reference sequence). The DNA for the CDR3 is TGTGCCAGTAGTACCCGACAGACTAACACTGAAGCTTTCTTT. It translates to CASSTRQTNTEAFF. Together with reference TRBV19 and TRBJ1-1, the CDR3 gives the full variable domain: DGGITQSPKYLFRKEGQNVTLSCEQNLNHDAMYWYRQDPGQGLRLIYYSQIVNDFQKGDIAEGYSVSREKKESFPLTVTSAQKNPTAFYLCASSTRQTNTEAFFGQGTRLTVV.

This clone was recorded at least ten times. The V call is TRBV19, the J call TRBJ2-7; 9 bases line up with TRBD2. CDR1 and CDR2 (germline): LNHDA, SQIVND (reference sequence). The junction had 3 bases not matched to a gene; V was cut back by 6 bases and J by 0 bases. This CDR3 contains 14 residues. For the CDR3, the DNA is TGTGCCAGTAGGGCTAGCGGGGTCTCCTACGAGCAGTACTTC. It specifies CASRASGVSYEQYF.

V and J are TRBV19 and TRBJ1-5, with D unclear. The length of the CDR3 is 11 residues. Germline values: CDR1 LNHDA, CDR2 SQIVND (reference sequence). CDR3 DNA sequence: TGTGCGTCTGACGGAGGTTATCCCCAGCATTTT. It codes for CASDGGYPQHF.

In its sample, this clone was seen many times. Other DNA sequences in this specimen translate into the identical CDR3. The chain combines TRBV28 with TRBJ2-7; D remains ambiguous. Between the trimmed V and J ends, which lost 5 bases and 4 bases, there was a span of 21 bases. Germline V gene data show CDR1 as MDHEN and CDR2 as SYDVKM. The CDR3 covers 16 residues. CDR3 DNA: TGTGCCAGCAGTGACCCTGGGCACACTCCGTTTTACGAGCAGTACTTC. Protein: CASSDPGHTPFYEQYF.

The CDR3 nucleotides are TGCGCCAGCAGCTTACTAGCGGGCTGGGCGGGGACCGGGGAGCTGTTTTTT. This codes for CASSLLAGWAGTGELFF. The chain uses TRBV5-1 and TRBJ2-2, with 9 bases lining up with TRBD2. This CDR3 has 17 amino acids. Germline CDR1 is SGHRS and CDR2 is YFSETQ. J was trimmed by 5 bases and V by 2 bases; bases with no gene match: 10.

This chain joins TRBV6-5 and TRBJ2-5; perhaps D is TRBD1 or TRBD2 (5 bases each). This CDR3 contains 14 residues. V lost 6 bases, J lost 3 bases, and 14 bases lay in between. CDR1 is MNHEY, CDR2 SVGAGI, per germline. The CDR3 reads CASRRDAMKETQYF. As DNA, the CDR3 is TGTGCCAGCAGAAGGGACGCCATGAAAGAGACCCAGTACTTC.

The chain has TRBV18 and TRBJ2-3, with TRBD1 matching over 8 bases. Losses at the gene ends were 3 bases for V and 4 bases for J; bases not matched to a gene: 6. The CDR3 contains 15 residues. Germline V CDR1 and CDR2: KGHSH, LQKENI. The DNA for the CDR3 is TGTGCCAGCTCACCGCAGACAGGGGCAGCAGATACGCAGTATTTT. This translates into CASSPQTGAADTQYF.

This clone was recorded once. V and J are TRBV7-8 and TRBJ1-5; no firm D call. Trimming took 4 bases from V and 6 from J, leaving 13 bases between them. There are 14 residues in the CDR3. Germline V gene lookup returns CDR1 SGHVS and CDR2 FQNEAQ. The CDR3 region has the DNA TGTGCCAGCAGCTCAGCAGGCCCGGGTCAGCCCCAGCATTTT. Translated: CASSSAGPGQPQHF.

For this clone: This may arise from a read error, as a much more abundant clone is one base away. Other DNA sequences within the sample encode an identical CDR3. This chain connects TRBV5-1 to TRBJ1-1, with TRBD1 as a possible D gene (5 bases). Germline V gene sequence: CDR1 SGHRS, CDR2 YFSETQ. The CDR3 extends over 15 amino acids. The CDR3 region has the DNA TGCGCCAGCACCCTGGGGGGGTTGGTGAACACTGAAGCTTTCTTC. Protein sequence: CASTLGGLVNTEAFF.

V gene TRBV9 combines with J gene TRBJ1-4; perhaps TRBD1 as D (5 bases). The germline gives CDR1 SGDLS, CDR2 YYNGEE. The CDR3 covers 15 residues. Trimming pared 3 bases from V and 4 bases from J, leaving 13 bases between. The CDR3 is CASSETGTLNEKLFF. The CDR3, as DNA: TGTGCCAGCAGCGAGACCGGGACTCTTAATGAAAAACTGTTTTTT.

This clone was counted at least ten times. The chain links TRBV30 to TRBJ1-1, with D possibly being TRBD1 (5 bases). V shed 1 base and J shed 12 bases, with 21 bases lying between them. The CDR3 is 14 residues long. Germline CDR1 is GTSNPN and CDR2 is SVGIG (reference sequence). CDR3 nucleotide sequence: TGTGCCTGGAGTGACCGAGGGGTTACCATCTCATCTTTCTTT. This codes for CAWSDRGVTISSFF.

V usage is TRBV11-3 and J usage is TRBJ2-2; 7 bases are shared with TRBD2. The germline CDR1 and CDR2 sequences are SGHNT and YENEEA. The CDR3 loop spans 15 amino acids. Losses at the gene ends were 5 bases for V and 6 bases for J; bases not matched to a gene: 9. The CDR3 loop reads CASSQWSGIPGELFF. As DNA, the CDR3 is TGTGCCAGCAGCCAGTGGAGCGGGATTCCCGGGGAGCTGTTTTTT.

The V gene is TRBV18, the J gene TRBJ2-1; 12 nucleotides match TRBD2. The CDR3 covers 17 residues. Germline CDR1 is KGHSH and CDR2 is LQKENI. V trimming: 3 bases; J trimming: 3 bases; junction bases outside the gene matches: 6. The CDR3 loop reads CASSPGLAGRVYNEQFF. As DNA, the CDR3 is TGTGCCAGCTCACCCGGACTAGCGGGACGAGTCTACAATGAGCAGTTCTTC.

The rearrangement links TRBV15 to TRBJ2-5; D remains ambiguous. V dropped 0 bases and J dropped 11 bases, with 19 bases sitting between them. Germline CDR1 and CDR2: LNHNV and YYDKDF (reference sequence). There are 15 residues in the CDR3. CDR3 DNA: TGTGCCACCAGCAGAGATCCTAGGGCAGTAGGAGAGCAGTACTTC. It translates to CATSRDPRAVGEQYF.

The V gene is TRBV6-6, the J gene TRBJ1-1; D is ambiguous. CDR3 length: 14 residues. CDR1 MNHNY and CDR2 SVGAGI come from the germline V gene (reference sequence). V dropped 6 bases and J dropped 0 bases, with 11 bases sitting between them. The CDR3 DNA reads TGTGCCAGCAGCCAGATATCTTTGAACACTGAAGCTTTCTTT. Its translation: CASSQISLNTEAFF.

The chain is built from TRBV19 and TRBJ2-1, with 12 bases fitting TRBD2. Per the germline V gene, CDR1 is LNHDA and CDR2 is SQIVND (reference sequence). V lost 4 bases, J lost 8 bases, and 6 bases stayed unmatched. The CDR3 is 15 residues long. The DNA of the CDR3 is TGTGCCAGTAGTACGACTAGCGGGAGACGTCATGAGCAGTTCTTC. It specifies CASSTTSGRRHEQFF.

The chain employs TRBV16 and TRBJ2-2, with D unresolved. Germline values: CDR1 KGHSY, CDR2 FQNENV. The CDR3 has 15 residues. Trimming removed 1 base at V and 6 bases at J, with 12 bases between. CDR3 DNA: TGTGCCAGCAGCCAATATGCCCTGGGCCCCGGGGAGCTGTTTTTT. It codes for CASSQYALGPGELFF.

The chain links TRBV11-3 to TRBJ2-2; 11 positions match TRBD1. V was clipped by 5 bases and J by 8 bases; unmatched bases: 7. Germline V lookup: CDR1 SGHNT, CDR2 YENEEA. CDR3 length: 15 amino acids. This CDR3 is CASSPRDRGTGELFF. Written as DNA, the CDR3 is TGTGCCAGCAGCCCCCGGGACAGGGGGACTGGGGAGCTGTTTTTT.

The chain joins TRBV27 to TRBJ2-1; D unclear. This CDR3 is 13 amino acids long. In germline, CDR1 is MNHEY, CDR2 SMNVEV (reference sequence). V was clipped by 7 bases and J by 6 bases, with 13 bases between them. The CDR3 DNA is TGTGCCAGCACAAAGACTCAATCCAATGAGCAGTTCTTC. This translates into CASTKTQSNEQFF.